This passage covers 5 T cell receptor beta chains from one sample sequenced in a study of T cell clones after liver transplantation (dated 2019 in TCRdb). Library creation used the immunoSEQ multiplex PCR assay. Entries here come from immuneACCESS through TCRdb and include only in-frame sequences with V and J called. Some clones fail to appear in such tables; in the studies checked, an unresolved V gene covers under half of the shortfall, and the cause of the remainder is unknown. The sample table lists approximately 51,000 clones, approximately 71% of them with a count of one. About 10% of the sample is held by the ten biggest clonotypes. The source material was CD4+ T cells from blood, sampled 54 months after liver transplant. The receptors derive from a human patient who received a liver transplant. Post transplant, some T cells may arise from the graft donor.

The DNA of the CDR3 is TGTGCCAGCCTCGCAGACCCGAACACTGAAGCTTTCTTT. Encoded protein: CASLADPNTEAFF. The chain links TRBV2 to TRBJ1-1; D uncertain. The germline CDR1 and CDR2 sequences are SNHLY and FYNNEI. The V gene lost 8 bases and the J gene lost 1 base, with 11 bases spanning the gap. The CDR3 spans 13 residues.

The rearrangement joins TRBV7-7 to TRBJ2-1, with D possibly matching TRBD2 (5 bases). V was cut by 5 bases and J by 5 bases, with 13 bases left in between. The CDR3 runs 14 residues. Germline V gene sequence: CDR1 SSHAT, CDR2 FNYEAQ (reference sequence). The CDR3 is CASSTQLGDNEQFF. CDR3 nucleotides: TGTGCCAGCAGCACCCAACTAGGCGACAATGAGCAGTTCTTC.

The genes are TRBV30 and TRBJ2-3, with D perhaps assigned TRBD1 or TRBD2 (6 bases each). This CDR3 region has 14 residues. Trimming took 0 bases from V and 3 from J, leaving 10 bases between them. The germline V gene encodes CDR1 GTSNPN and CDR2 SVGIG (reference sequence). The CDR3 sequence is CAWSVGGGTDTQYF. CDR3 DNA: TGTGCCTGGAGTGTGGGGGGCGGGACAGATACGCAGTATTTT.

This rearrangement joins TRBV9 to TRBJ2-7; maybe TRBD1 (6 bases). Trimming took off 1 base at V and 3 bases at J, with 11 bases between the two ends. The germline V gene has CDR1 SGDLS and CDR2 YYNGEE. The CDR3 has 14 amino acids. As DNA, the CDR3 is TGTGCCAGCAGCGTACAGGAAGGGGGCTACGAGCAGTACTTC. It yields the protein CASSVQEGGYEQYF.

The chain carries TRBV14 and TRBJ2-2; D not resolved. The CDR3 contains 15 residues. CDR1 is SGHDN and CDR2 is FVKESK in the germline V gene. V lost 0 bases, J lost 1 base, and 6 bases lay in between. The CDR3 nucleotides read TGTGCCAGCAGCCAAGATCTCGGGAACACCGGGGAGCTGTTTTTT. Translating it yields CASSQDLGNTGELFF. Full variable domain (outside the CDR3, taken from reference TRBV14 and TRBJ2-2): EAGVTQFPSHSVIEKGQTVTLRCDPISGHDNLYWYRRVMGKEIKFLLHFVKESKQDESGMPNNRFLAERTGGTYSTLKVQPAELEDSGVYFCASSQDLGNTGELFFGEGSRLTVL.